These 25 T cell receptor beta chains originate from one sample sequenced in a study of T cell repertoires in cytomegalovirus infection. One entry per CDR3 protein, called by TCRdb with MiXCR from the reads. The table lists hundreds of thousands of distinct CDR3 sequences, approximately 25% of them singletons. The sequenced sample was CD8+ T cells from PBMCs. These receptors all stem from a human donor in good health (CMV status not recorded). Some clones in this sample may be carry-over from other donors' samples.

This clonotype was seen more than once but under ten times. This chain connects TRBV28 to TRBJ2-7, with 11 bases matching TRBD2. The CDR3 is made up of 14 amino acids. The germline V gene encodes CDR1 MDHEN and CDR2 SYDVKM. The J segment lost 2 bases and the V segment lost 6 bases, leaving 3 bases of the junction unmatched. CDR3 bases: TGTGCCAGCAGAAGACTAGCGGGGCCCTACGAGCAGTACGTC. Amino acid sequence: CASRRLAGPYEQYV.

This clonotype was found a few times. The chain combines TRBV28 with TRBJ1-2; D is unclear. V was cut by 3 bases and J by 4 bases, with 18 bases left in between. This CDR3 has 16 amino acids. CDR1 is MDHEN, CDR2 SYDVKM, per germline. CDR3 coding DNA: TGTGCCAGCAGTTTCCCCCAGAGCGCCCTTGGCTATGGCTACACCTTC. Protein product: CASSFPQSALGYGYTF.

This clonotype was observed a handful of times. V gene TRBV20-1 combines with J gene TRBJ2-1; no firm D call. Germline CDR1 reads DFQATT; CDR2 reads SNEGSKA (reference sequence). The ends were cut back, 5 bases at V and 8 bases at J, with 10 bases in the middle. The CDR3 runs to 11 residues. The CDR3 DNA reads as TGCAGTGCTCGAACTTACGATGAGCAGTTCTTC. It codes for CSARTYDEQFF.

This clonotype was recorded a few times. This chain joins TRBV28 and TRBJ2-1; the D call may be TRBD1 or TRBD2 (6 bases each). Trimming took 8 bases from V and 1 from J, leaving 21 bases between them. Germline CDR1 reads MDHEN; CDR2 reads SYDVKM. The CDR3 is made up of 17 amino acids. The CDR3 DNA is TGTGCCAGCCGTGGGGGGCCGGGAGAATATTCCTACAATGAGCAGTTCTTC. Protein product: CASRGGPGEYSYNEQFF.

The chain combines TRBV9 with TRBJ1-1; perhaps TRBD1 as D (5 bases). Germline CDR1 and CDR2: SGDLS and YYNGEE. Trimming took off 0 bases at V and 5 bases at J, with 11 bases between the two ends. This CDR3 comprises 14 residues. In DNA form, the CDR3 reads TGTGCCAGCAGCGTAGAGGGGCCGGAGACTGAAGCTTTCTTT. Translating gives CASSVEGPETEAFF.

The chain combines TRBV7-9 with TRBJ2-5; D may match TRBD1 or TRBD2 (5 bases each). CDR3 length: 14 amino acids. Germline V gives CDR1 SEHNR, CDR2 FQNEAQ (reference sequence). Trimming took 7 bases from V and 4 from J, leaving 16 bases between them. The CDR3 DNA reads TGTGCCAGCACCCCGATGTGGGGGAGAGAGACCCAGTACTTC. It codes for CASTPMWGRETQYF.

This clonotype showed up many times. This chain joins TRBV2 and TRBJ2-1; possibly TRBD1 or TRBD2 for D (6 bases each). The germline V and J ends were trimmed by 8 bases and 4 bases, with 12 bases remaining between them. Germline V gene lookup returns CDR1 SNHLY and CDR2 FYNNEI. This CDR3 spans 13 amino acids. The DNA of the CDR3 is TGTGCCAGCTCCCGGGGGCTTTACAATGAGCAGTTCTTC. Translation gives CASSRGLYNEQFF.

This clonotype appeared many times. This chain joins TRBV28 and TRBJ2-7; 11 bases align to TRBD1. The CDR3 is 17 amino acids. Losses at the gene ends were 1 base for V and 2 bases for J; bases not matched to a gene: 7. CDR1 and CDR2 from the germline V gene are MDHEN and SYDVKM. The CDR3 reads CASSLLGVGQGAYEQYV. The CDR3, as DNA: TGTGCCAGCAGTTTATTAGGTGTGGGACAGGGGGCCTACGAGCAGTACGTC.

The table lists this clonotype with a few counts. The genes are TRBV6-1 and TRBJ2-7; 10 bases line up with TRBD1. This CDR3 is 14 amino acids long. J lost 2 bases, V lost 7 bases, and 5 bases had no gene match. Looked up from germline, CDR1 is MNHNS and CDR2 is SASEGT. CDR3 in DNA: TGTGCCAGCACCCCGGGACAGGGGACCTACGAGCAGTACTTC. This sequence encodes CASTPGQGTYEQYF.

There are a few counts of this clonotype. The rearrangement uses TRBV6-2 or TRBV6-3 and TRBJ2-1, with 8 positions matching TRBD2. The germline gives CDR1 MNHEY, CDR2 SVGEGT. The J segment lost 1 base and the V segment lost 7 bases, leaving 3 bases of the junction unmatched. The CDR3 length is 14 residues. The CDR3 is CASTGGVSYNEQFF. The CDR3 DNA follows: TGTGCCAGCACCGGGGGGGTATCCTACAATGAGCAGTTCTTC.

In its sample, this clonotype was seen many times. CDR3 bases: TGTGCCAGCAACGGGAGAGGGAGCTTTCAGCCCCTCCACTTT. Translated: CASNGRGSFQPLHF. The V and J genes are TRBV28 and TRBJ1-6; the D is unclear. Trimming pared 7 bases from V and 13 bases from J, leaving 20 bases between. The CDR3 is 14 amino acids. Per the germline V gene, CDR1 is MDHEN and CDR2 is SYDVKM.

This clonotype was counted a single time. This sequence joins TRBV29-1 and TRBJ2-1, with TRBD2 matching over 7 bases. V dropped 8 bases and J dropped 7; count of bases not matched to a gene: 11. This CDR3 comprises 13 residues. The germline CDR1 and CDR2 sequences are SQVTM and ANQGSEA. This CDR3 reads CSKWGGGSNEQFF. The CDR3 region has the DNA TGCAGCAAATGGGGGGGGGGGTCAAATGAGCAGTTCTTC.

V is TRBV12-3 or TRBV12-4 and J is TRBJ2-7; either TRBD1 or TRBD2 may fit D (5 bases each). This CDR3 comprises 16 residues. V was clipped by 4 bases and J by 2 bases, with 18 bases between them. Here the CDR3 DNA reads TGTGCCAGCAGTTCCGGGACGGTGGGATCGGCCTACGAGCAGTACTTC. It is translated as CASSSGTVGSAYEQYF.

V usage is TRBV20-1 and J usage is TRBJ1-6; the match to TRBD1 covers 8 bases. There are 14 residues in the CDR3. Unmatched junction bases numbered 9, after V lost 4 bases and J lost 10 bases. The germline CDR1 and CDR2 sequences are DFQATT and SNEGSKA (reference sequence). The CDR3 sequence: CSANDRGLGSPLHF. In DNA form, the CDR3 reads TGCAGTGCTAATGACAGGGGATTGGGATCACCCCTCCACTTT.

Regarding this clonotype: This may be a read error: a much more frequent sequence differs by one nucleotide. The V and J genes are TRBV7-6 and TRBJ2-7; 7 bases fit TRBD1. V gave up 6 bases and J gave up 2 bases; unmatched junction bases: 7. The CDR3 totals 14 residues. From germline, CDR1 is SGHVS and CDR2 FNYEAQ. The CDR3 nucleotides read TGTGCCAGCAGTCGGAGACAGGGAACCTACGAGCAGTACTTC. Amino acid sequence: CASSRRQGTYEQYF. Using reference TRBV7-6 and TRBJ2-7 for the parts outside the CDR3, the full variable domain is GAGVSQSPRYKVTKRGQDVALRCDPISGHVSLYWYRQALGQGPEFLTYFNYEAQQDKSGLPNDRFSAERPEGSISTLTIQRTEQRDSAMYRCASSRRQGTYEQYFGPGTRLTVT.

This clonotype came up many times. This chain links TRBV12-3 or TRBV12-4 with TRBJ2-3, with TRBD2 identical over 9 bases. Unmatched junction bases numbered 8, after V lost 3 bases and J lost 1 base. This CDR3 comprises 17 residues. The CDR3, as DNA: TGTGCCAGCAGTTTCGTCTTAGCGGGGGCGGGCACAGATACGCAGTATTTT. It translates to CASSFVLAGAGTDTQYF.

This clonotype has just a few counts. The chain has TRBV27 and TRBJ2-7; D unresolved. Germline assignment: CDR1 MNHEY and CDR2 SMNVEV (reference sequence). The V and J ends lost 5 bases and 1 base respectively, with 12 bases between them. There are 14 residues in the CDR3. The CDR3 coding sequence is TGTGCCAGCAGTCCTGACTGGTTTTCCTACGAGCAGTACGTC. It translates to CASSPDWFSYEQYV.

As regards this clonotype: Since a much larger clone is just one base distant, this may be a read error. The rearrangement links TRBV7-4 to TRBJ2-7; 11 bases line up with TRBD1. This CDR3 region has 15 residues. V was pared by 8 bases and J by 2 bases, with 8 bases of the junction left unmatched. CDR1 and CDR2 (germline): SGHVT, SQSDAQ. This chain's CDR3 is CASGLKGQGAYEQYF. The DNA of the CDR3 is TGTGCCAGCGGCCTCAAGGGACAGGGGGCCTACGAGCAGTACTTC.

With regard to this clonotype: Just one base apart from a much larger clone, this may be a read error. The CDR3 nucleotides are TGTGCCAGCAGCTCCCCGTCATGGGTCGGGGAGCTGTTTTTT. Its protein is CASSSPSWVGELFF. The V call is TRBV7-4, the J call TRBJ2-2; no clear D. The CDR3 has 14 residues. From germline, CDR1 is SGHVT and CDR2 SQSDAQ. Deletions cut 4 bases from V and 7 bases from J, with 13 bases between.

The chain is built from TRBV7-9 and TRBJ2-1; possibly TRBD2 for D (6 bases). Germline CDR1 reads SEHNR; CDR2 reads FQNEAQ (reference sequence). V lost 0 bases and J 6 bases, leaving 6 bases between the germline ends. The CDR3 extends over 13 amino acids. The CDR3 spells CASSLATSNEQFF. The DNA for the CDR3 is TGTGCCAGCAGCTTAGCGACTAGCAATGAGCAGTTCTTC.

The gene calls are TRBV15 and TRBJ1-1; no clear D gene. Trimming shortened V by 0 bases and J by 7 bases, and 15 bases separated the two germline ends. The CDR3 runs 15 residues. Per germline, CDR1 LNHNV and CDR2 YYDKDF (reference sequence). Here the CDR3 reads CATSRDREGFYEAFF. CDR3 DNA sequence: TGTGCCACCAGCAGAGATCGGGAGGGTTTTTATGAAGCTTTCTTT.

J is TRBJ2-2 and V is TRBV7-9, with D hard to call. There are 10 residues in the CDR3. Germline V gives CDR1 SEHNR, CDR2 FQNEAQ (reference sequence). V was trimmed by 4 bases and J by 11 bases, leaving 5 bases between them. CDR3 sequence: CASSSPELFF. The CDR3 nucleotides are TGTGCCAGCAGCTCCCCAGAGCTGTTTTTT. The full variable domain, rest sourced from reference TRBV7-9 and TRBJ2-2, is DTGVSQNPRHKITKRGQNVTFRCDPISEHNRLYWYRQTLGQGPEFLTYFQNEAQLEKSRLLSDRFSAERPKGSFSTLEIQRTEQGDSAMYLCASSSPELFFGEGSRLTVL.

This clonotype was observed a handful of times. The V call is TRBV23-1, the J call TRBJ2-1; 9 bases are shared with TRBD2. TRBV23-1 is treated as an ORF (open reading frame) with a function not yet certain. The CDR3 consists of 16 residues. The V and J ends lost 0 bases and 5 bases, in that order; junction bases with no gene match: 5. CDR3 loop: CASSQSLLAGNNEQFF. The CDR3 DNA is TGCGCCAGCAGTCAATCACTCCTAGCGGGAAACAATGAGCAGTTCTTC.

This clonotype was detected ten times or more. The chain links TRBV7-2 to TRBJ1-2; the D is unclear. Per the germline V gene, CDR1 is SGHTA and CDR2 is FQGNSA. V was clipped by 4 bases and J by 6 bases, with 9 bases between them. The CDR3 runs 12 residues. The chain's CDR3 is CASSSGLHGYTF. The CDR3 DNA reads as TGTGCCAGCAGCTCCGGACTCCATGGCTACACCTTC.

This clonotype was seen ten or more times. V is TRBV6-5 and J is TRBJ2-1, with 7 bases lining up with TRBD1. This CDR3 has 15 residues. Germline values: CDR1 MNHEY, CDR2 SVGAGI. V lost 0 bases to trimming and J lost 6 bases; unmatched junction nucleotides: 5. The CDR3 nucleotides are TGTGCCAGCAGTTACTCAGTATCAGGGGGCAATGAGCAGTTCTTC. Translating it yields CASSYSVSGGNEQFF.